This T cell receptor (beta chain) was sequenced during a study of control samples from healthy donors and cancer patients. This clone was observed a single time. The protocol was immunoSEQ multiplex PCR, while the TCRdb copy is restricted to in-frame clones and leaves out a portion. The repertoire consists of some 66,000 clones, with 85% occurring once and the leading ten covering 4.5% to 6%. The junction had 7 bases not matched to a gene; V was cut back by 1 base and J by 6 bases. Per germline, CDR1 SGHRS and CDR2 YFSETQ. The CDR3 length is 15 residues. This chain connects TRBV5-1 to TRBJ2-7; 10 nucleotides agree with TRBD2. Sequences were obtained from blood. The clonotype was recovered from a man aged 35-49 years in good health. The CDR3 is CASSLSVAGGSEQYF. DNA for the CDR3: TGCGCCAGCAGCTTGTCGGTAGCGGGAGGATCCGAGCAGTACTTC.